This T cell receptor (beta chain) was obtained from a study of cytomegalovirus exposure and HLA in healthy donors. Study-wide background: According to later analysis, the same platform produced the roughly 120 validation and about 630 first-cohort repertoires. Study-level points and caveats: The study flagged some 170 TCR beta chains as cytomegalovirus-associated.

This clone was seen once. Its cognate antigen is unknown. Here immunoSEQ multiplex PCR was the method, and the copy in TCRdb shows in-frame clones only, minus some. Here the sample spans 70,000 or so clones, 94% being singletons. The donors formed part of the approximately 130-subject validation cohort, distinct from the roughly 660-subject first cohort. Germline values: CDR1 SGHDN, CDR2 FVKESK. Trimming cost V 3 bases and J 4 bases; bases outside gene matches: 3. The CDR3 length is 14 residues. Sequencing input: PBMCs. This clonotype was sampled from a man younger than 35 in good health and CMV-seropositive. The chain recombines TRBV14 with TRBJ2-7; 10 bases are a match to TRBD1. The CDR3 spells CASSHWTGGYEQYF. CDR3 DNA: TGTGCCAGCAGCCACTGGACAGGGGGTTACGAGCAGTACTTC.